The clone carrying this TCR beta chain was seen more than once but under ten times. What it binds is unknown. Tregs were sorted as CD4+CD25+CD127-/low cells. CDR3 length: 16 residues. CDR1 is SGHRS, CDR2 YFSETQ, per germline. V lost 2 bases, J lost 0 bases, and 1 base stayed unmatched. Semi-nested PCR with Nested Universal Primer A followed constant-region reverse priming of full-length variable regions. TCRdb ran MiXCR on the 5' RACE reads and lists one entry per CDR3 protein. Of about 40,000 distinct CDR3 sequences in the sample, 20% to 25% were seen once. Overall study findings and caveats: Tumor-infiltrating Treg TCR alpha and beta sequences overlapped most with tumor naive CD4+ T cells, then blood naive.

J is TRBJ2-1 and V is TRBV5-1; TRBD2 matches 11 bases. This clonotype was sampled from a female donor with breast cancer. The sample was Tregs sorted from blood. The CDR3 nucleotides read TGCGCCAGCAGCTTTAGCGGGAGGGGCTCCTACAATGAGCAGTTCTTC. Residues: CASSFSGRGSYNEQFF. Together with reference TRBV5-1 and TRBJ2-1, the CDR3 gives the full variable domain: KAGVTQTPRYLIKTRGQQVTLSCSPISGHRSVSWYQQTPGQGLQFLFEYFSETQRNKGNFPGRFSGRQFSNSRSEMNVSTLELGDSALYLCASSFSGRGSYNEQFFGPGTRLTVL.